The text below deals with one T cell receptor (beta chain). Its antigen is as yet unknown. Profiled with immunoSEQ multiplex PCR; TCRdb holds only in-frame clones, not every one. The table has tens of thousands of clones, over 80% seen once; the top ten hold approximately 9.6%. The data were taken from a study of radiation and T cells in renal cell carcinoma. Whole-study findings and limits: No pretreatment tumor biopsies were available for baseline clonotypes.

The time point here: blood 4 weeks post-SBRT, at nephrectomy. Treatment: 15 Gy SBRT to primary tumor, nephrectomy 4 weeks later. Nephrectomy followed 15 Gy stereotactic body radiation by 4 weeks. Germline loops: CDR1 SGHAT, CDR2 FQDESV (reference sequence). With V trimmed by 5 bases and J by 3 bases, 2 bases remained unmatched. CDR3 length equals 15 residues. The sample consisted of blood, taken from a patient whose treatment included radiotherapy and nephrectomy. The chain uses TRBV11-1 and TRBJ2-5; TRBD2 agrees at 14 bases. The sequence came from a man in his fifties or sixties with renal cell carcinoma. CDR3 nucleotide sequence: TGTGCCAGCAGCCCGGGACTAGCGGGGGAAGAGACCCAGTACTTC. Translating gives CASSPGLAGEETQYF.